The 16 T cell receptor beta chains reported below all come from one sample, sequenced in a study of response to subunit inactivated influenza vaccine. TCRdb re-derived calls from the RT-PCR reads in MiXCR, one entry per CDR3 protein. The sample carries more than 400,000 distinct CDR3 sequences, roughly 7.9% recorded once. Here the sequenced sample was PBMCs from blood, taken 23 months after vaccination. Receptor source: a man between 50 and 69 years old who received an inactivated influenza vaccine.

This clonotype turned up a few times. The rearrangement uses TRBV11-3 and TRBJ2-1; D not resolved. The CDR3 has 15 residues. The germline V and J ends were trimmed by 4 bases and 5 bases, with 15 bases remaining between them. Per germline, CDR1 SGHNT and CDR2 YENEEA. Here the CDR3 reads CASSSSSRINNEQFF. CDR3 sequence (DNA): TGTGCCAGCAGCTCCTCCTCTAGGATAAACAATGAGCAGTTCTTC.

V is TRBV20-1 and J is TRBJ1-3, with D uncertain. CDR3 length: 13 amino acids. In germline, CDR1 is DFQATT, CDR2 SNEGSKA (reference sequence). V was clipped by 0 bases and J by 9 bases, with 12 bases between them. The CDR3 loop is CSARDPGGATIYF. DNA for the CDR3: TGCAGTGCTAGAGATCCCGGTGGCGCCACCATATATTTT.

This chain connects TRBV13 to TRBJ2-1, with 7 bases matching TRBD1. The CDR3 totals 15 residues. With V trimmed by 3 bases and J by 0 bases, 2 bases remained unmatched. The germline CDR1 and CDR2 sequences are PRHDT and FYEKMQ (reference sequence). CDR3: CASSLTGYSYNEQFF. CDR3 bases: TGTGCCAGCAGCTTGACAGGGTACTCCTACAATGAGCAGTTCTTC.

The J gene is TRBJ2-7, the V gene TRBV27; TRBD2 matches 9 bases. The CDR3 length is 16 residues. The germline V gene has CDR1 MNHEY and CDR2 SMNVEV (reference sequence). J lost 6 bases, V lost 1 base, and 10 bases had no gene match. The CDR3 nucleotides read TGTGCCAGCAGTTTATTGGGAGGCGGGAGGGAGGGCGAGCAGTACTTC. As protein: CASSLLGGGREGEQYF.

This clonotype occurred many times. V usage is TRBV5-1 and J usage is TRBJ2-7, with D unclear. CDR1 and CDR2 from the germline V gene are SGHRS and YFSETQ. V dropped 1 base and J dropped 7 bases, with 18 bases sitting between them. This CDR3 comprises 15 residues. In DNA, the CDR3 is TGCGCCAGCAGCTTGATGTGGGCATCCGATGGTGAGCAGTACTTC. Protein sequence: CASSLMWASDGEQYF.

The chain is built from TRBV29-1 and TRBJ1-2; D ambiguous. The CDR3 spans 17 residues. CDR1 is SQVTM and CDR2 is ANQGSEA in the germline V gene. V was trimmed by 7 bases and J by 4 bases, leaving 28 bases between them. In DNA, the CDR3 is TGCAGCGCGGGCCCTGAGCCCCGGACCCTAAGTTCCTATGGCTACACCTTC. It yields the protein CSAGPEPRTLSSYGYTF.

This clonotype showed up many times. The chain uses TRBV12-3 or TRBV12-4 and TRBJ2-7; 9 positions match TRBD1. CDR3 length equals 12 residues. J was trimmed by 9 bases and V by 5 bases; bases with no gene match: 5. CDR3 sequence: CASSRTGEAQYF. Here the CDR3 DNA reads TGTGCCAGCAGTAGGACAGGGGAAGCGCAGTACTTC.

This clonotype was found a few times. This chain uses TRBV4-3 with TRBJ2-6; a weak D match, TRBD1 (6 bases). Germline lookup yields CDR1 LGHNA and CDR2 YSLEER. The CDR3 runs 17 residues. V was cut by 4 bases and J by 0 bases, with 13 bases left in between. The CDR3 loop reads CASSRTGTTSGANVLTF. The CDR3 DNA reads TGCGCCAGCAGCCGGACCGGGACAACCTCTGGGGCCAACGTCCTGACTTTC.

The CDR3 DNA sequence: TGTGCCAGCCGTGGGGATGGAGGGAGTATGGTCGAGCAGTACTTC. It yields the protein CASRGDGGSMVEQYF. The chain carries TRBV10-3 and TRBJ2-7; D might be TRBD2 (6 bases). CDR1 and CDR2 (germline): ENHRY, SYGVKD. The CDR3 is 15 residues long. Trimming stripped 10 bases from V and 6 bases from J, with 25 bases between.

This clonotype was detected ten times or more. The CDR3 DNA sequence: TGTGCCAGCAGTTACGGGGGAAACGAGCAGTACTTC. Translation: CASSYGGNEQYF. The chain combines TRBV6-5 with TRBJ2-7; D is perhaps TRBD1 or TRBD2 (5 bases each). The CDR3 runs 12 residues. Germline CDR1 reads MNHEY; CDR2 reads SVGAGI. Trimming left V 2 bases short and J 5 bases short, with 7 bases between.

The V and J genes are TRBV19 and TRBJ2-2, with 9 bases fitting TRBD1. The CDR3 runs 16 residues. The germline V gene has CDR1 LNHDA and CDR2 SQIVND (reference sequence). With V trimmed by 5 bases and J by 5 bases, 9 bases remained unmatched. The CDR3 sequence is CASSYPRTGVTGELFF. CDR3 nucleotide sequence: TGTGCCAGTAGTTATCCAAGGACAGGGGTAACCGGGGAGCTGTTTTTT.

This clonotype was seen a handful of times. The CDR3 loop is CSGEEGENIQYF. The CDR3 DNA is TGCAGCGGCGAAGAAGGGGAAAACATTCAGTACTTC. The rearrangement joins TRBV29-1 to TRBJ2-4, with D perhaps TRBD1 (5 bases). Deletions cut 7 bases from V and 5 bases from J, with 12 bases between. This CDR3 spans 12 amino acids. Per germline, CDR1 SQVTM and CDR2 ANQGSEA.

This chain connects TRBV7-6 to TRBJ2-3; possible D gene TRBD1, 6 bases. V dropped 1 base and J dropped 0 bases, with 17 bases sitting between them. Per germline, CDR1 SGHVS and CDR2 FNYEAQ. The length of the CDR3 is 18 residues. CDR3 sequence (DNA): TGTGCCAGCAGCTTAGAGGTGTTTGACAGGACCAGCACAGATACGCAGTATTTT. As protein: CASSLEVFDRTSTDTQYF.

This clonotype was counted many times. The chain recombines TRBV6-2 or TRBV6-3 with TRBJ1-1; D remains ambiguous. This CDR3 is 14 amino acids long. The germline V and J ends were trimmed by 3 bases and 0 bases, with 8 bases remaining between them. The germline gives CDR1 MNHEY, CDR2 SVGEGT. The CDR3 loop reads CASSYGPMNTEAFF. CDR3 DNA sequence: TGTGCCAGCAGTTATGGACCGATGAACACTGAAGCTTTCTTT.

This clonotype has a handful of counts. This chain connects TRBV7-2 to TRBJ2-7; D gene uncertain. Germline V gene lookup returns CDR1 SGHTA and CDR2 FQGNSA. V lost 5 bases, J lost 3 bases, and 17 bases lay in between. This CDR3 comprises 15 residues. CDR3 sequence (DNA): TGTGCCAGCAGCCCCCGAAGGGCCGTTAACTACGAGCAGTACTTC. Amino acid sequence: CASSPRRAVNYEQYF.

This clonotype was observed a handful of times. The chain recombines TRBV7-2 with TRBJ2-7; D remains ambiguous. The V gene's germline CDR1 is SGHTA and CDR2 FQGNSA. Trimming cost V 6 bases and J 1 base, with 13 bases left between them. This CDR3 region has 14 residues. DNA for the CDR3: TGTGCCAGCAGGCCTCGGACCGGGTCCTACGAGCAGTACTTC. This codes for CASRPRTGSYEQYF.